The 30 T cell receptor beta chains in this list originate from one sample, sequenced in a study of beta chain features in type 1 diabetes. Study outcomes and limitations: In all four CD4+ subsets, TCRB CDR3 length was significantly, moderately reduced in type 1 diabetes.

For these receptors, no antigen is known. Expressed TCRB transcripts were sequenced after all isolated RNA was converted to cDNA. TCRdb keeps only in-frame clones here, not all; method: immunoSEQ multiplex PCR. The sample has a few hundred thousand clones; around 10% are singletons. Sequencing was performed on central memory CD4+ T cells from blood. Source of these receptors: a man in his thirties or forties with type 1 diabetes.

CDR3 in amino acids: CASSETGLAGDTQYF. The CDR3 bases are TGTGCCAGTAGCGAAACGGGACTAGCGGGCGATACGCAGTATTTT. J is TRBJ2-3 and V is TRBV19; 12 bases are a match to TRBD2. CDR1 LNHDA and CDR2 SQIVND come from the germline V gene (reference sequence). V lost 6 bases, J lost 6 bases, and 7 bases stayed unmatched. This CDR3 spans 15 amino acids.

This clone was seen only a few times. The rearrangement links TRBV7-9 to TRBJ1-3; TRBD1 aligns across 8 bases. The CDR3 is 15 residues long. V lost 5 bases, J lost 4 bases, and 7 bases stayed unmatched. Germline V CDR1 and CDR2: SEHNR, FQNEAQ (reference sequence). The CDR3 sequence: CASSKTGGTGNTIYF. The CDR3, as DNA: TGTGCCAGCAGCAAAACAGGGGGAACGGGAAACACCATATATTTT.

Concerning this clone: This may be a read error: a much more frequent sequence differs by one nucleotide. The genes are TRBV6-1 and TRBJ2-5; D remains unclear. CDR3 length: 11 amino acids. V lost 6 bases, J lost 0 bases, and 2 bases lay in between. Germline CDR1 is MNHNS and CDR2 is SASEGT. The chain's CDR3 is CASRYQETQYF. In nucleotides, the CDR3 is TGTGCCAGCAGGTACCAAGAGACCCAGTACTTC.

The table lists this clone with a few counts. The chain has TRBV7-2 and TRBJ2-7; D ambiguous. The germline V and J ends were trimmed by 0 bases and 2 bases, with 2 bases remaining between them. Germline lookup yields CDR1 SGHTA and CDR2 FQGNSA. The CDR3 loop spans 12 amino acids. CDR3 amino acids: CASSLAAYEQYF. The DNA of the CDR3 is TGTGCCAGCAGCTTAGCGGCCTACGAGCAGTACTTC.

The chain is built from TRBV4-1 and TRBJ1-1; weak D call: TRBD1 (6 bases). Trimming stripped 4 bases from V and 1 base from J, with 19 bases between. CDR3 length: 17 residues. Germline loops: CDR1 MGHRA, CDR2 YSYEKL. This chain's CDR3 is CASSPDGGRVGNTEAFF. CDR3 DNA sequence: TGCGCCAGCAGCCCCGACGGGGGGCGCGTTGGGAACACTGAAGCTTTCTTT.

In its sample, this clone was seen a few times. The CDR3 reads CASSTGRPGIEKLFF. CDR3 sequence (DNA): TGTGCCAGCAGCACCGGACGGCCCGGTATCGAAAAACTGTTTTTT. The chain uses TRBV2 and TRBJ1-4; D not certain. Germline CDR1 reads SNHLY; CDR2 reads FYNNEI. The germline V and J ends were trimmed by 6 bases and 8 bases, with 19 bases remaining between them. The CDR3 has 15 amino acids.

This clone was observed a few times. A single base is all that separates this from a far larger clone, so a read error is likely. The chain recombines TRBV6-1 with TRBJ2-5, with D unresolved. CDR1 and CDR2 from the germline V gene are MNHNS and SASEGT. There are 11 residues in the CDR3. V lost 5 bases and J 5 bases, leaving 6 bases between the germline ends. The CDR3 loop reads CASSLTETQYF. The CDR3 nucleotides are TGTGCCAGCAGTTTAACGGAGACCCAGTACTTC.

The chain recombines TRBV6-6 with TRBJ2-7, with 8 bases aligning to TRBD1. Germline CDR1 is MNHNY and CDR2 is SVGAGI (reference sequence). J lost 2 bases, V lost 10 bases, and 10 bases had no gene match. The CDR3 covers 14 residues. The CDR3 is CAIRLTGEPYEQYF. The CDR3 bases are TGTGCCATCAGATTGACAGGGGAGCCCTACGAGCAGTACTTC.

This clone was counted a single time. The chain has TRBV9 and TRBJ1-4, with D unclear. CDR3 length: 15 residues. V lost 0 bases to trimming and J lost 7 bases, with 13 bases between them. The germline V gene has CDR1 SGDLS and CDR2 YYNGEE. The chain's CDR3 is CASSVAGSGSEKLFF. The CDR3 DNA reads TGTGCCAGCAGCGTAGCCGGGAGCGGAAGTGAAAAACTGTTTTTT.

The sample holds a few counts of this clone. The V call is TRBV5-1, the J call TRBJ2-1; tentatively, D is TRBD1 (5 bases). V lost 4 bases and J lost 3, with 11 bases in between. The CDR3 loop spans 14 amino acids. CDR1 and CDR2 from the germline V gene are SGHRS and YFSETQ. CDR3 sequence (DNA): TGCGCCAGCAGCCCGATAGACAGCTACAATGAGCAGTTCTTC. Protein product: CASSPIDSYNEQFF.

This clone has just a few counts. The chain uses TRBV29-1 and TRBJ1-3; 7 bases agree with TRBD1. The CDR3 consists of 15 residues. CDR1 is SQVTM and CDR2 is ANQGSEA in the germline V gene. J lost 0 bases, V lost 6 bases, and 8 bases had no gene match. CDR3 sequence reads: CSVYTGAVSGNTIYF. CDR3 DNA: TGCAGCGTATATACAGGGGCCGTCTCTGGAAACACCATATATTTT.

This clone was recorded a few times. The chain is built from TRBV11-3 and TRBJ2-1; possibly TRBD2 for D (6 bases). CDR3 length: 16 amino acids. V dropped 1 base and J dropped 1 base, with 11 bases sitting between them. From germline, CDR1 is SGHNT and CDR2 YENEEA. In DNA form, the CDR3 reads TGTGCCAGCAGCTTAGGGGTAGCGGTATCCTACAATGAGCAGTTCTTC. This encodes CASSLGVAVSYNEQFF.

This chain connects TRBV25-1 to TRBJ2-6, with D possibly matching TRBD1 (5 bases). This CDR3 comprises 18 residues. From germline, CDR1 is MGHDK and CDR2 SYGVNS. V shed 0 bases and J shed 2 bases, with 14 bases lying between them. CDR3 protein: CASSEYKGADPGANVLTF. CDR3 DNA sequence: TGTGCCAGCAGTGAATATAAAGGGGCGGACCCTGGGGCCAACGTCCTGACTTTC. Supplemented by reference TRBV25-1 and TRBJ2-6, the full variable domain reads EADIYQTPRYLVIGTGKKITLECSQTMGHDKMYWYQQDPGMELHLIHYSYGVNSTEKGDLSSESTVSRIRTEHFPLTLESARPSHTSQYLCASSEYKGADPGANVLTFGAGSRLTVL.

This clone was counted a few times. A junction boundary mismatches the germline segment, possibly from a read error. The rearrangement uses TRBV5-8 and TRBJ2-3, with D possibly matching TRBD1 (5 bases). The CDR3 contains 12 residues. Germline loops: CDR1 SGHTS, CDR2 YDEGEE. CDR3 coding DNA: TGTGCCAGCAGCCTTCAGGGTAGCCGTACAAATTTT. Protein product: CASSLQGSRTNF.

CDR3 DNA sequence: TGTGCCAGCTCACCTACTATGAACACTGAAGCTTTCTTT. Its translation is CASSPTMNTEAFF. The V gene is TRBV18, the J gene TRBJ1-1; D is ambiguous. Germline loops: CDR1 KGHSH, CDR2 LQKENI. The CDR3 runs to 13 residues. V was cut by 3 bases and J by 0 bases, with 5 bases left in between.

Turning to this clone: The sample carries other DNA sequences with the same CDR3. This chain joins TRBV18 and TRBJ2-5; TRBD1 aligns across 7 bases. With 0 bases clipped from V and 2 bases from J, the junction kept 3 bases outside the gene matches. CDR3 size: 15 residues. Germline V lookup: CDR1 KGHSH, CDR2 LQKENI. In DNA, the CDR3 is TGTGCCAGCTCACCACCGGCAGGGGGACAAGAGACCCAGTACTTC. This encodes CASSPPAGGQETQYF.

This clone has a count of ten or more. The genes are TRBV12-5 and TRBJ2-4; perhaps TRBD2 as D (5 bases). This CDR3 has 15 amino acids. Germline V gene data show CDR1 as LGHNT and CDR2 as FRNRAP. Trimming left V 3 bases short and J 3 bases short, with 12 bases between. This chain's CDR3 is CASGLDGGSKNIQYF. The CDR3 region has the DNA TGTGCTAGTGGTTTAGACGGTGGGAGCAAAAACATTCAGTACTTC.

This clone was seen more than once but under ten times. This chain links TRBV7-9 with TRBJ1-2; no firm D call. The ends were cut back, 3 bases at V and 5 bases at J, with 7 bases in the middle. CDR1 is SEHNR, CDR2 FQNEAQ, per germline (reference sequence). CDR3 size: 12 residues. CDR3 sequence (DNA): TGTGCCAGCAGCTTTGCGGATTATGGCTACACCTTC. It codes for CASSFADYGYTF.

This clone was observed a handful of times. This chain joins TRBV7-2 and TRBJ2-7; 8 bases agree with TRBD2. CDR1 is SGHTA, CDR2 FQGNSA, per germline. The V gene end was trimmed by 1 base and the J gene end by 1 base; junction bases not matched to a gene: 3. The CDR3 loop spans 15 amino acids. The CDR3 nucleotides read TGTGCCAGCAGCTTAGGGGGACTAGGATCCTACGAGCAGTACTTC. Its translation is CASSLGGLGSYEQYF.

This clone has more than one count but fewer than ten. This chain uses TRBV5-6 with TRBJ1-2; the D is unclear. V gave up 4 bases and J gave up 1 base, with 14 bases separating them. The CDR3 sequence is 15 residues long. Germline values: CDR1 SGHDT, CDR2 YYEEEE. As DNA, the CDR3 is TGTGCCAGCAGCCTATACGAAGGATTTAACTATGGCTACACCTTC. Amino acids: CASSLYEGFNYGYTF.

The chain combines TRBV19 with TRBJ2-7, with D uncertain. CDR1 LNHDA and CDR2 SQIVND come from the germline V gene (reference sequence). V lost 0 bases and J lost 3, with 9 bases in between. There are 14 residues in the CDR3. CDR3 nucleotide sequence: TGTGCCAGTAGTATAGAGGACGGATTCTACGAGCAGTACTTC. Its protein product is CASSIEDGFYEQYF.

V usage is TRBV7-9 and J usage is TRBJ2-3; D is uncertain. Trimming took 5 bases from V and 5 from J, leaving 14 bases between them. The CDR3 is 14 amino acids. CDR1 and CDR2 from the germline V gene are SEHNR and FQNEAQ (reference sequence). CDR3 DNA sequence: TGTGCCAGCAGCCCTAGGGCCCTTATAGATACGCAGTATTTT. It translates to CASSPRALIDTQYF. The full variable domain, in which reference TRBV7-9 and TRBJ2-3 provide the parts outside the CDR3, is DTGVSQNPRHKITKRGQNVTFRCDPISEHNRLYWYRQTLGQGPEFLTYFQNEAQLEKSRLLSDRFSAERPKGSFSTLEIQRTEQGDSAMYLCASSPRALIDTQYFGPGTRLTVL.

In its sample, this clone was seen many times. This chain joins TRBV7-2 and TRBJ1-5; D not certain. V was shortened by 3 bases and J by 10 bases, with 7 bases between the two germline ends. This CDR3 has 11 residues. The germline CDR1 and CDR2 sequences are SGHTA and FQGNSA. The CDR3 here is CASSFSGPQHF. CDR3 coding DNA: TGTGCCAGCAGCTTCAGCGGACCCCAGCATTTT.

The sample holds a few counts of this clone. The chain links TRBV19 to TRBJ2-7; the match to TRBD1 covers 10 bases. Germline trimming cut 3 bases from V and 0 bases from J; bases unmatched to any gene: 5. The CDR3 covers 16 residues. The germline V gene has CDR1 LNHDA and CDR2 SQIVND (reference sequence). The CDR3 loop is CASSMGTGESSYEQYF. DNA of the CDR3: TGTGCCAGTAGTATGGGGACAGGGGAGAGCTCCTACGAGCAGTACTTC.

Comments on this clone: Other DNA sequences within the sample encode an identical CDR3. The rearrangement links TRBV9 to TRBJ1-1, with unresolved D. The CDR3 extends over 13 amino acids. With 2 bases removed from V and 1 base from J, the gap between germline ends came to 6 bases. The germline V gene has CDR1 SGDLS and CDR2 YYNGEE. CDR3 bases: TGTGCCAGCAGCGTTTCAGGGAACACTGAAGCTTTCTTT. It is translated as CASSVSGNTEAFF.

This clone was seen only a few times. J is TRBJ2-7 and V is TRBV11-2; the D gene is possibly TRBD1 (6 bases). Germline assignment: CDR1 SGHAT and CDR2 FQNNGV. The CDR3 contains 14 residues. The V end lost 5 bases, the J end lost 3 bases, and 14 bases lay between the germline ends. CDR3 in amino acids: CASSLGDILYEQYF. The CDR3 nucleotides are TGTGCCAGCAGCCTAGGGGACATTCTCTACGAGCAGTACTTC.

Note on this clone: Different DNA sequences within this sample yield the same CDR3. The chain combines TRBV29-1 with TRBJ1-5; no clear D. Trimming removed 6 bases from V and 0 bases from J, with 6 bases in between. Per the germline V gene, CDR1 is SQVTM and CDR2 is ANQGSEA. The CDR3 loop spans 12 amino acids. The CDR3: CSVQNSNQPQHF. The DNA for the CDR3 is TGCAGCGTGCAAAATAGCAATCAGCCCCAGCATTTT.

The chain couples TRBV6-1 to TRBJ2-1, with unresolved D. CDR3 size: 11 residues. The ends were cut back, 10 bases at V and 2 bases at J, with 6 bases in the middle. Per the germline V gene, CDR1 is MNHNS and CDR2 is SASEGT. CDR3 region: CAIKTYNEQFF. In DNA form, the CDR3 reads TGTGCCATCAAAACCTACAATGAGCAGTTCTTC.

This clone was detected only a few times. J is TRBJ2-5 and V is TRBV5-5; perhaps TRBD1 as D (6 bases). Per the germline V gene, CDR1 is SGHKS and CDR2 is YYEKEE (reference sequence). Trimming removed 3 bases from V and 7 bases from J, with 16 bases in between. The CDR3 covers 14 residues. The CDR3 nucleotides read TGTGCCAGCAGCTCCAACCCGGACAGAGGGACCCAGTACTTC. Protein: CASSSNPDRGTQYF.

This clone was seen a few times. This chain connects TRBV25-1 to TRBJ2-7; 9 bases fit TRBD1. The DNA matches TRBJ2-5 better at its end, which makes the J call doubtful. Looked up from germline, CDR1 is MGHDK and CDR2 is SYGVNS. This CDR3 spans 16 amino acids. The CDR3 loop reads CASTGGRGSWQETQYF. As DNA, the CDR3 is TGTGCCAGTACAGGGGGCCGAGGTAGTTGGCAAGAGACCCAGTACTTC.